This TCR beta chain was recorded in a study of T cell repertoires in cytomegalovirus infection. At the level of the study: Shared public TCR beta signatures pointed to both CMV infection and a matching HLA type.

This CDR3 is built from 14 residues. Germline CDR1 reads SQVTM; CDR2 reads ANQGSEA. V lost 2 bases, J lost 0 bases, and 8 bases lay in between. Study results and limitations: The cumulative frequency of public TCR beta families identified carriers of CMV plus the relevant HLA. Dominating the ex vivo response were TCR beta clonotypes that were CMV-specific and HLA-C-restricted.

About this clonotype: The antigen remains undetermined.

Via MiXCR, TCRdb re-called the reads, giving one row per CDR3 protein. Among about 210,000 distinct CDR3 sequences listed, around 6.4% were seen once. The sample consisted of PBMCs. The rearrangement uses TRBV29-1 and TRBJ2-1; D unresolved. This receptor was identified in a human donor in good health (CMV status not recorded). Some clones in this sample may be carry-over from other donors' samples. The CDR3 DNA is TGCAGCGTTGAACCACAAAGCTCCTACAATGAGCAGTTCTTC. Translated, it gives CSVEPQSSYNEQFF.